This T cell receptor beta chain originates from a study of blood T cell repertoires in COVID-19. Whole-study context: The United States, Italy and Spain supplied acute and convalescent COVID-19 samples. T cells, B-cell-depleted T cells, or PBMCs provided the cDNA or gDNA that served as material.

In the original processing: Amplified reference gene primers provided the basis for estimating nucleated cell counts. Generated by immunoSEQ multiplex PCR, the TCRdb table keeps only in-frame clones and is missing some. The DNA was the basis for D and trimming; V, J and clone size are from that table. The sample lists approximately 270,000 clones, roughly 85% occurring once. With 5 bases clipped from V and 1 base from J, the junction kept 15 bases outside the gene matches. The CDR3 length is 22 residues. The germline V gene encodes CDR1 MNHNY and CDR2 SVGAGI (reference sequence). This clone showed up just once.

Sequenced input: peripheral blood. The TCR comes from a man younger than 30 with active or convalescent COVID-19. The chain joins TRBV6-6 to TRBJ2-6; 15 nucleotides agree with TRBD2. CDR3 sequence reads: CASSPYGLAGGPLQSGANVLTF. DNA of the CDR3: TGTGCCAGCAGTCCCTATGGACTAGCGGGGGGGCCACTTCAGTCTGGGGCCAACGTCCTGACTTTC.